Included here is one TCR beta chain sequence, with context. Its antigen is still unknown. The record originates from a study of T cell clonotyping in hematopoietic cell transplantation. Findings and limits, study-wide: Pathologically expanded recipient clonotypes increased progressively from day 30 to day 180 as diversity fell.

Sequencing was performed with immunoSEQ multiplex PCR; in TCRdb, only in-frame clones are kept and a portion is missing. The sample comprises over 5,000 clones, over 60% of which are singletons, and roughly 29% rests with the top ten. Per germline, CDR1 MNHNS and CDR2 SASEGT. The CDR3 contains 16 residues. V was clipped by 2 bases and J by 4 bases, with 15 bases between them. The chain combines TRBV6-1 with TRBJ1-5; a possible D gene is TRBD1 (6 bases). The receptor was isolated from a female patient between 50 and 59 years old who had an allogeneic stem cell transplant, so the T cells may come from the graft donor. Some clones in this sample may be carry-over from other donors' samples. The input for sequencing was PBMCs, taken 100 days after allogeneic stem cell transplant. This chain's CDR3 is CASSERTARINQPQHF. CDR3 DNA sequence: TGTGCCAGCAGTGAACGGACAGCGCGGATAAATCAGCCCCAGCATTTT.